This TCR beta chain was recorded in a study of blood T cell repertoires in COVID-19. Study information: Researchers got acute and convalescent COVID-19 samples from the United States, Italy and Spain. Nucleic acid was either cDNA or gDNA, and it came from T cells, B-cell-depleted T cells, or PBMCs.

As processed by the authors: It was from reference gene primer amplification that nucleated cell counts were estimated. This table comes from immunoSEQ multiplex PCR, and its TCRdb copy is limited to in-frame clones, with some not included. V and J calls and clone size are given by that table; D and trimming were obtained from the DNA. The sample records more than 90,000 clones, 77% being singletons. Trimming took 2 bases from V and 6 from J; bases not matched to a gene: 10. In germline, CDR1 is MNHEY, CDR2 SMNVEV (reference sequence). The CDR3 has 17 amino acids. This clone came up many times. The sample taken for sequencing was peripheral blood. J is TRBJ2-1 and V is TRBV27; TRBD2 matches 10 bases. The TCR originated in a woman older than 75 with acute or convalescent COVID-19. The CDR3 DNA sequence: TGTGCCAGCAGTTTAAGGAGAGCGGGAGGGGTCCCCAATGAGCAGTTCTTC. Protein: CASSLRRAGGVPNEQFF.